This TCR beta chain was obtained from a study of blood T cell repertoires in COVID-19. Using immunoSEQ multiplex PCR, the repertoire was profiled, and TCRdb retains in-frame clones only, with some absent. The sample contains about 30,000 clones, about three quarters of which appear only once. This CDR3 spans 15 amino acids. Trimming shortened V by 2 bases and J by 0 bases, and 8 bases separated the two germline ends. Germline-derived CDR1 and CDR2 are LNHDA and SQIVND (reference sequence). The sequencing input was peripheral blood. The rearrangement joins TRBV19 to TRBJ2-1, with TRBD2 as a possible D gene (5 bases). The sequence derives from a woman between 65 and 79 years old with active or convalescent COVID-19. The CDR3, as DNA: TGTGCCAGTAGTATAAGCGGTCGCTCCTACAATGAGCAGTTCTTC. This gives the protein CASSISGRSYNEQFF.